A selection of T cell receptor beta chains follows, all from one sample in a study of CD8 T cells in Susac syndrome. TCRdb fed the immunoSEQ multiplex PCR reads into MiXCR, producing one record per CDR3 protein. The sample lists approximately 68,000 distinct CDR3 sequences; roughly 95% were seen once. Input material: CD8+ T cells from PBMCs. The receptors come from a human donor with multiple sclerosis. The CDR3 runs from the conserved cysteine through the conserved F or W. A D gene is named only where the DNA matches it firmly. Part of the rows lack a size; the others show once, few, many or a class for expanded clones.

j_gene	d_gene	abundance	v_gene	CDR3nt	CDR3aa
TRBJ2-3	TRBD1	.	TRBV29-1	TGCAGCGTTGGCGAGTGGGACAGCTACACAGATACGCAGTATTTT	CSVGEWDSYTDTQYF
TRBJ1-1	.	.	TRBV25-1	TGTGCCAGCAGTGAGGTTGGGGGCACTGAAGCTTTCTTT	CASSEVGGTEAFF
TRBJ1-2	TRBD1	.	TRBV6-1	TGTGCCAGCAGTGAAGACTGGGGCAGGGGGCTTACCTATGGCTACACCTTC	CASSEDWGRGLTYGYTF
TRBJ1-1	TRBD1	.	TRBV7-6	TGTGCCAGCAGCTTAAGACCGGACAGGATGGACACTGAAGCTTTCTTT	CASSLRPDRMDTEAFF
TRBJ1-1	.	.	TRBV30	TGTGCCTGGAGTGTTCGGCCTGAAGCTTTCTTT	CAWSVRPEAFF
TRBJ2-1	.	.	TRBV7-9	TGTGCCAGCAGCTTAGTGAGCTATGAGCAGTTCTTC	CASSLVSYEQFF
TRBJ2-5	.	.	TRBV19	TGTGCCAGTAGTATAGGATGGGGGATTTTGGGAGAGACCCAGTACTTC	CASSIGWGILGETQYF
TRBJ2-2	.	.	TRBV29-1	TGCAGCGTCCTTGGTGAAACCGGGGAGCTGTTTTTT	CSVLGETGELFF
TRBJ2-7	TRBD1	once	TRBV4-1	TGCGCCAGCAGCCAAGGACAGGGGCTCTCCTACGAGCAGTACTTC	CASSQGQGLSYEQYF
TRBJ1-5	TRBD1	.	TRBV6-5	TGTGCCAGCAGGCTGACAGGGGGAGTCAATCAGCCCCAGCATTTT	CASRLTGGVNQPQHF
TRBJ2-7	.	few	TRBV29-1	TGCAGCGCACACAGCGCGGGAACGTACGAGCAGTACTTC	CSAHSAGTYEQYF
TRBJ1-2	.	.	TRBV29-1	TGCAGCGTTCGCGAGGACGGCGACTATGGCTACACCTTC	CSVREDGDYGYTF
TRBJ2-1	TRBD2	.	TRBV24-1	TGTGCCACCATGGGGCTAGCGGGAGGAGGGCAGTTCTTC	CATMGLAGGGQFF
TRBJ1-3	.	.	TRBV9	TGTGCCAGCAGTATATCCGTCAGCTCTGGAAACACCATATATTTT	CASSISVSSGNTIYF
TRBJ2-1	.	.	TRBV30	TGTGCCTGGAGAGGGGTCGACAATGAGCAGTTCTTC	CAWRGVDNEQFF
TRBJ2-7	.	once	TRBV13	TGTGCCAGCAGCCTCGACGCCGGGACGTTCGAGCAGTACTTC	CASSLDAGTFEQYF
TRBJ1-1	TRBD1	.	TRBV5-4	TGTGCCAGCAGCTCACCGGGACAGGGGTTTATGAACACTGAAGCTTTCTTT	CASSSPGQGFMNTEAFF
TRBJ2-1	TRBD2	.	TRBV13	TGTGCCAGCAGCTTAGTAGCGGGGAGGTCCTACAATGAGCAGTTCTTC	CASSLVAGRSYNEQFF
TRBJ2-3	TRBD2	.	TRBV27	TGTGCCAGCAGTTTCCAGCGGGAAGTCACAGATACGCAGTATTTT	CASSFQREVTDTQYF
TRBJ2-1	TRBD2	.	TRBV13	TGTGCCAGCAGCTCCTTGGCGGGAGGGCCCACCACAAATGAGCAGTTCTTC	CASSSLAGGPTTNEQFF
TRBJ1-5	.	.	TRBV20-1	TGCAGTGCTAGATCTGCAGCATTTAGCAATCAGCCCCAGCATTTT	CSARSAAFSNQPQHF
TRBJ1-2	.	once	TRBV6-2/TRBV6-3	TGTGCCAGCAGTTACTCGGCAGGAGTCTACACCTTC	CASSYSAGVYTF
TRBJ2-7	TRBD1	.	TRBV27	TGTGCCAGCAGTTTATTGGGACAGATCTACGAGCAGTACTTC	CASSLLGQIYEQYF
TRBJ2-1	TRBD2	.	TRBV29-1	TGCAGCGTTGAACAGCGGGGCGTAGACAATGAGCAGTTCTTC	CSVEQRGVDNEQFF
TRBJ1-5	.	.	TRBV6-2/TRBV6-3	TGTGCCAGCAGTCGGGACTTACAGCCCCAGCATTTT	CASSRDLQPQHF
TRBJ2-3	TRBD2	.	TRBV3-1	TGTGCCAGCAGCCCGACCTTGGGCGGGGGTTTCGATACGCAGTATTTT	CASSPTLGGGFDTQYF
TRBJ1-1	.	.	TRBV6-5	TGTGCCAGCAGTTCTGCAGGGTACACTGAAGCTTTCTTT	CASSSAGYTEAFF
TRBJ1-6	.	.	TRBV30	TGTGCCTGGAGCAATCTCGGAAAAAGCTCCTATAATTCACCCCTCCACTTT	CAWSNLGKSSYNSPLHF
TRBJ1-2	.	.	TRBV4-3	TGCGCCAGCAGCCCTACAACTGGCCCCTATGGCTACACCTTC	CASSPTTGPYGYTF
TRBJ1-1	.	.	TRBV20-1	TGCAGTGCTAGCGGGACACTGAACACTGAAGCTTTCTTT	CSASGTLNTEAFF
TRBJ2-5	.	.	TRBV24-1	TGTGCCACAGGTAGCGGAGGACAACAAGAGACCCAGTACTTC	CATGSGGQQETQYF
TRBJ2-1	.	.	TRBV30	TGTGCCTGGAGTGTAGGGGCGGGCCACAATGAGCAGTTCTTC	CAWSVGAGHNEQFF
TRBJ1-1	.	.	TRBV27	TGTGCCAGCAGTATAACAGGGCCGGGCACTGAAGCTTTCTTT	CASSITGPGTEAFF
TRBJ2-7	TRBD2	once	TRBV3-1	TGTGCCAGCAGCCAGGGAGCGGGAGCCTACGAGCAGTACTTC	CASSQGAGAYEQYF
TRBJ1-5	.	.	TRBV18	TGTGCCAGCTCACCACCGAGACACCGCAATCAGCCCCAGCATTTT	CASSPPRHRNQPQHF
TRBJ1-2	TRBD1	.	TRBV27	TGTGCCAGCAGTGCGAACAGGGGGGGTGGCTACACCTTC	CASSANRGGGYTF
TRBJ2-7	.	.	TRBV15	TGTGCCACCAGCAGAGTGTCAGGGACCTACGAGCAGTACTTC	CATSRVSGTYEQYF
TRBJ2-7	.	.	TRBV6-5	TGTGCCAGCAGCCCGGGTGGGGAGGAGCAGTACTTC	CASSPGGEEQYF
TRBJ2-1	.	once	TRBV29-1	TGCAGCGTTCCAGAATCCTACAATGAGCAGTTCTTC	CSVPESYNEQFF
TRBJ2-3	.	.	TRBV2	TGTGCCAGCAAGGGTAGGGTAGCGGTCGATCCGCAGTATTTT	CASKGRVAVDPQYF
TRBJ1-1	.	.	TRBV23-1	TGCGCCAGCAGTCAATTATCCGAAGCTTTCTTT	CASSQLSEAFF
TRBJ2-7	.	.	TRBV6-1	TGTGCCAGCAGTGAACCGACCGGGGGGCCCTACGAGCAGTACTTC	CASSEPTGGPYEQYF
TRBJ1-1	TRBD1	.	TRBV27	TGTGCCAGCAGTAGGGACAGGGAGGCTTTCTTT	CASSRDREAFF
TRBJ2-3	.	.	TRBV27	TGTGCCAGCAGTCCGTATCCACCCGGGCCACTAGATACGCAGTATTTT	CASSPYPPGPLDTQYF
TRBJ1-4	.	.	TRBV25-1	TGTGCCAGCAGTGCCTACAGGGTCCCCACCCCAACTAATGAAAAACTGTTTTTT	CASSAYRVPTPTNEKLFF
TRBJ2-2	TRBD2	.	TRBV12-3/TRBV12-4	TGTGCCAGCAGTCCCCTAGCGGGAAGGAAAGACACCGGGGAGCTGTTTTTT	CASSPLAGRKDTGELFF
TRBJ1-2	TRBD1	.	TRBV29-1	TGCAGCGTTGAGGCGGACAGGGCACGCGACTATGGCTACACCTTC	CSVEADRARDYGYTF
TRBJ2-7	TRBD2	.	TRBV27	TGTGCCAGCAGTTTATATCTAGCGGGAGGCTCCTACGAGCAGTACTTC	CASSLYLAGGSYEQYF
TRBJ1-1	.	.	TRBV30	TGTGCCTGGATCGACGGGGCGGCTGAAGCTTTCTTT	CAWIDGAAEAFF
TRBJ1-2	TRBD1	.	TRBV11-2	TGTGCCAGCAGCGTAGGGGGACAGGGCTACACCTTC	CASSVGGQGYTF